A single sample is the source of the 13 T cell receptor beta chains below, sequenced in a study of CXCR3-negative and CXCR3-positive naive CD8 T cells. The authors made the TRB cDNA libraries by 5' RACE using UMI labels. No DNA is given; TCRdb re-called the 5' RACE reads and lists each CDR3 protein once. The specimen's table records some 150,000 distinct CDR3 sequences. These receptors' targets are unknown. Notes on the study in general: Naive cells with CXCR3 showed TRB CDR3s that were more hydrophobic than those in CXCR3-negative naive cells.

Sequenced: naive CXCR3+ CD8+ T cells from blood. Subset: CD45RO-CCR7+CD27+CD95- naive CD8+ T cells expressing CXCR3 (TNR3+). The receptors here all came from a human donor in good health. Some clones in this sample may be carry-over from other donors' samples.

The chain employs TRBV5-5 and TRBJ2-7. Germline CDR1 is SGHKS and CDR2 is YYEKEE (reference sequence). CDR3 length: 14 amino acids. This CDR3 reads CASARSGNSYEQYF.

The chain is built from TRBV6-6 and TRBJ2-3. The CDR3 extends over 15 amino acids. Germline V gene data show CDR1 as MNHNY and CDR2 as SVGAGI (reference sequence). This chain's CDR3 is CASSYVDGFTDTQYF.

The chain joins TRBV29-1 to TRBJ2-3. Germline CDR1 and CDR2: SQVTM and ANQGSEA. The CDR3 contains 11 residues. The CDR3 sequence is CSVLGTDTQYF.

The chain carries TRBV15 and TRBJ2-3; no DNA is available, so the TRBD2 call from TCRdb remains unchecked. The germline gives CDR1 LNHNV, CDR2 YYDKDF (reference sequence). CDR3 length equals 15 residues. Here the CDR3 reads CATSASGGLTDTQYF. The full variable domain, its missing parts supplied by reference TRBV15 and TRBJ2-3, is DAMVIQNPRYQVTQFGKPVTLSCSQTLNHNVMYWYQQKSSQAPKLLFHYYDKDFNNEADTPDNFQSRRPNTSFCFLDIRSPGLGDTAMYLCATSASGGLTDTQYFGPGTRLTVL.

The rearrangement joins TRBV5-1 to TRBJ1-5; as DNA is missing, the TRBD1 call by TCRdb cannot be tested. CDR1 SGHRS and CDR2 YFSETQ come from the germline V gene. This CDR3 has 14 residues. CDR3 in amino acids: CASSLVPGNQPQHF. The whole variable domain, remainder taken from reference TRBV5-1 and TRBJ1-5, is KAGVTQTPRYLIKTRGQQVTLSCSPISGHRSVSWYQQTPGQGLQFLFEYFSETQRNKGNFPGRFSGRQFSNSRSEMNVSTLELGDSALYLCASSLVPGNQPQHFGDGTRLSIL.

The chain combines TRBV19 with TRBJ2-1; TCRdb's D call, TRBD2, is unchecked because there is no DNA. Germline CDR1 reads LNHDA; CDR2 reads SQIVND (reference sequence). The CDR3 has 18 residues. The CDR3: CASSIVWGLAVSYNEQFF.

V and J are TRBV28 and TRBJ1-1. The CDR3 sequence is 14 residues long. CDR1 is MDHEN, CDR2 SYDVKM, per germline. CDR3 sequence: CASSLPGLGTEAFF.

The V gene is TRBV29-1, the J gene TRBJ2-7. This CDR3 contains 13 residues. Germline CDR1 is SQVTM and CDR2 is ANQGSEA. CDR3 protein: CSVVDQVSYEQYF.

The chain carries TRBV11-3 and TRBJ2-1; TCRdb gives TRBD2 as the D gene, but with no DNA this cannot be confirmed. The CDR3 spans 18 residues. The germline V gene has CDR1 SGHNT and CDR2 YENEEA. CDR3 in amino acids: CASSRTSGSASPYNEQFF.

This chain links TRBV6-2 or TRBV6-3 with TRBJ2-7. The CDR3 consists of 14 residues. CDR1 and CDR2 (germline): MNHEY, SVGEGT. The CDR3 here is CASSYSSASYEQYF.

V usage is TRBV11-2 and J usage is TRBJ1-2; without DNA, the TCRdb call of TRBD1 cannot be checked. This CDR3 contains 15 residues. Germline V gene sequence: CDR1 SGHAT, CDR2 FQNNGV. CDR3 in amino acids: CASSLVGQGPYGYTF.

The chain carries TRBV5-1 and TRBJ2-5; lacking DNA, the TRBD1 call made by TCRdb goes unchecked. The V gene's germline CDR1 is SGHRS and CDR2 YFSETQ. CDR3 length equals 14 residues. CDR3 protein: CASTGGDGEETQYF. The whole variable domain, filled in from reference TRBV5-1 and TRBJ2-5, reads KAGVTQTPRYLIKTRGQQVTLSCSPISGHRSVSWYQQTPGQGLQFLFEYFSETQRNKGNFPGRFSGRQFSNSRSEMNVSTLELGDSALYLCASTGGDGEETQYFGPGTRLLVL.

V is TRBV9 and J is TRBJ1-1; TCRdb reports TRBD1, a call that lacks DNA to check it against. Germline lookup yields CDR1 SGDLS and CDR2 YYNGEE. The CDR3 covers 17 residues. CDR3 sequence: CASSAGVVVGRGTEAFF.